This is a list of T cell receptor beta chains from one sample in a study of shared clonotypes between healthy human individuals. Profiled with immunoSEQ multiplex PCR; TCRdb holds only in-frame clones, not every one. The sample holds some 2 million clones, 85% to 95% seen once. The sample comprised naive CD4+ T cells sorted from blood. These receptors came from a man between 18 and 35 years old in good health. The CDR3 runs from the conserved cysteine through the conserved F or W. Fields, in order: J gene, V gene, clone size, D gene, CDR3 DNA, CDR3 protein. The D gene is left open where the match is weak. The listing skips clone size in some rows; elsewhere it reads once, few, many or a size class.

j_gene: TRBJ2-4; v_gene: TRBV15; abundance: .; d_gene: .; CDR3nt: TGTGCCACCAGCAGAGATCCAGTAAGCAAAAACATTCAGTACTTC; CDR3aa: CATSRDPVSKNIQYF
j_gene: TRBJ2-5; v_gene: TRBV5-1; abundance: .; d_gene: .; CDR3nt: TGCGCCAGCAGCTTGGTAGGTGAGACCCAGTACTTC; CDR3aa: CASSLVGETQYF
j_gene: TRBJ1-1; v_gene: TRBV5-1; abundance: once; d_gene: .; CDR3nt: TGCGCCAGCAGCAAGCTCAAACCCGGGAAGGGGGTATCTGAAGCTTTCTTT; CDR3aa: CASSKLKPGKGVSEAFF
j_gene: TRBJ2-3; v_gene: TRBV10-3; abundance: .; d_gene: .; CDR3nt: TGTGCCATCAGTGAGTCAATGAACGCAGATACGCAGTATTTT; CDR3aa: CAISESMNADTQYF
j_gene: TRBJ2-5; v_gene: TRBV5-6; abundance: .; d_gene: .; CDR3nt: TGTGCCAGCAGCTTGGCCGTCGCTAGCCGAGAGACCCAGTACTTC; CDR3aa: CASSLAVASRETQYF
j_gene: TRBJ2-2; v_gene: TRBV6-6; abundance: .; d_gene: .; CDR3nt: TGTGCCAGCGGGCGGGGAGACACCGGGGAGCTGTTTTTT; CDR3aa: CASGRGDTGELFF
j_gene: TRBJ2-6; v_gene: TRBV6-5; abundance: .; d_gene: .; CDR3nt: TGTGCCAGCAGTTCCCCAGCGAACTCTGGGGCCAACGTCCTGACTTTC; CDR3aa: CASSSPANSGANVLTF
j_gene: TRBJ1-2; v_gene: TRBV2; abundance: .; d_gene: .; CDR3nt: TGTGCCAGCACCGGCGGGTATGGCTACACCTTC; CDR3aa: CASTGGYGYTF
j_gene: TRBJ2-1; v_gene: TRBV30; abundance: many; d_gene: .; CDR3nt: TGTGCCTGGAGAGGCCAGGCGAATGAGCAGTTCTTC; CDR3aa: CAWRGQANEQFF
j_gene: TRBJ1-1; v_gene: TRBV13; abundance: .; d_gene: TRBD1; CDR3nt: TGTGCCAGCAGCTTAAGAGAGCGACAGGGCACTGAAGCTTTCTTT; CDR3aa: CASSLRERQGTEAFF
j_gene: TRBJ1-2; v_gene: TRBV18; abundance: once; d_gene: TRBD1; CDR3nt: TGTGCCAGCTCACCACGCCAGGGGGAAGGCTACACCTTC; CDR3aa: CASSPRQGEGYTF
j_gene: TRBJ2-7; v_gene: TRBV4-2; abundance: .; d_gene: TRBD2; CDR3nt: TGTGCCAGCAGCCAAATAGCGGGGGGGCTTAGCTACGAGCAGTACTTC; CDR3aa: CASSQIAGGLSYEQYF
j_gene: TRBJ2-7; v_gene: TRBV7-9; abundance: .; d_gene: .; CDR3nt: TGTGCCAGCACAATACAGGGAAACGAGCAGTACTTC; CDR3aa: CASTIQGNEQYF
j_gene: TRBJ1-2; v_gene: TRBV7-9; abundance: .; d_gene: TRBD1; CDR3nt: TGTGCCAGCAGCCCGCTCTTGGAACAGGGGACGTATGGCTACACCTTC; CDR3aa: CASSPLLEQGTYGYTF
j_gene: TRBJ2-3; v_gene: TRBV29-1; abundance: .; d_gene: .; CDR3nt: TGCAGCGGAGGGACGAGCACAGATACGCAGTATTTT; CDR3aa: CSGGTSTDTQYF
j_gene: TRBJ1-1; v_gene: TRBV5-1; abundance: once; d_gene: .; CDR3nt: TGCGCCAGCAGCTTGGTAGGTGAAAATGAAGCTTTCTTT; CDR3aa: CASSLVGENEAFF
j_gene: TRBJ1-3; v_gene: TRBV19; abundance: once; d_gene: .; CDR3nt: TGTGCCAGTAGTATGCCCCGCGGGGAAAAACGAAACACCATATATTTT; CDR3aa: CASSMPRGEKRNTIYF
j_gene: TRBJ2-7; v_gene: TRBV7-2; abundance: once; d_gene: .; CDR3nt: TGTGCCAGCAGCCCAGGGGGGGGACAGCAGTACTTC; CDR3aa: CASSPGGGQQYF
j_gene: TRBJ1-6; v_gene: TRBV4-1; abundance: .; d_gene: .; CDR3nt: TGCGCCAGCAGCCAAGATCGGTTGAGCTCCTATAATTCACCCCTCCACTTT; CDR3aa: CASSQDRLSSYNSPLHF
j_gene: TRBJ2-5; v_gene: TRBV5-1; abundance: .; d_gene: TRBD2; CDR3nt: TGCGCCAGCAGCTCAACTAGCGGGATTGAGACCCAGTACTTC; CDR3aa: CASSSTSGIETQYF
j_gene: TRBJ2-1; v_gene: TRBV5-4; abundance: .; d_gene: .; CDR3nt: TGTGCCAGCAGCTTGGGGATCCTCGGTGATGAGCAGTTCTTC; CDR3aa: CASSLGILGDEQFF
j_gene: TRBJ1-2; v_gene: TRBV30; abundance: .; d_gene: TRBD1; CDR3nt: TGTGCCTGGGACTTACAGGGGGCGTCTGGCTACACCTTC; CDR3aa: CAWDLQGASGYTF
j_gene: TRBJ2-3; v_gene: TRBV7-9; abundance: .; d_gene: TRBD2; CDR3nt: TGTGCCAGCAGCCCCCGGACTAGCGCAGATACGCAGTATTTT; CDR3aa: CASSPRTSADTQYF
j_gene: TRBJ2-7; v_gene: TRBV18; abundance: .; d_gene: TRBD1; CDR3nt: TGTGCCAGCTCACTCTCTTTCGGGACAGTCACACCGTACGAGCAGTACTTC; CDR3aa: CASSLSFGTVTPYEQYF
j_gene: TRBJ2-3; v_gene: TRBV7-9; abundance: .; d_gene: TRBD2; CDR3nt: TGTGCCAGCAGCTCTACCCCCGGGACTAGCGGGACCACAGATACGCAGTATTTT; CDR3aa: CASSSTPGTSGTTDTQYF
j_gene: TRBJ2-7; v_gene: TRBV21-1; abundance: once; d_gene: .; CDR3nt: TGTGCCAGCAGCAAAGGGGGACCAAACTCCTACGAGCAGTACTTC; CDR3aa: CASSKGGPNSYEQYF
j_gene: TRBJ2-7; v_gene: TRBV5-1; abundance: .; d_gene: .; CDR3nt: TGCGCCAGCAGCTTGGCTGGGACCTACGAGCAGTACTTC; CDR3aa: CASSLAGTYEQYF
j_gene: TRBJ1-2; v_gene: TRBV18; abundance: once; d_gene: TRBD1; CDR3nt: TGTGCCAGCTCACCAGAGACAGGGCTGCCCAATGGCTACACCTTC; CDR3aa: CASSPETGLPNGYTF
j_gene: TRBJ2-1; v_gene: TRBV28; abundance: .; d_gene: .; CDR3nt: TGTGCCAGCAGTTTACTTCCATTTGGGGGTACAACCTACAATGAGCAGTTCTTC; CDR3aa: CASSLLPFGGTTYNEQFF
j_gene: TRBJ2-6; v_gene: TRBV6-5; abundance: .; d_gene: .; CDR3nt: TGTGCCAGCAGTCGTGAACTCTCTGGGGCCAACGTCCTGACTTTC; CDR3aa: CASSRELSGANVLTF
j_gene: TRBJ1-4; v_gene: TRBV7-9; abundance: .; d_gene: .; CDR3nt: TGTGCCAGCAGCTTTGACGAGGGCTTACTGTTTTTT; CDR3aa: CASSFDEGLLFF
j_gene: TRBJ2-3; v_gene: TRBV7-9; abundance: once; d_gene: .; CDR3nt: TGTGCCAGCAGCGGAAGGAACACAGATACGCAGTATTTT; CDR3aa: CASSGRNTDTQYF
j_gene: TRBJ1-6; v_gene: TRBV6-1; abundance: .; d_gene: .; CDR3nt: TGTGCCAGCAGTTGGGGGAGTTTTTCACCCCTCCACTTT; CDR3aa: CASSWGSFSPLHF
j_gene: TRBJ2-1; v_gene: TRBV7-6; abundance: .; d_gene: TRBD2; CDR3nt: TGTGCCAGCAGCTTATTGGGCGGGAGTCCGAATGAGCAGTTCTTC; CDR3aa: CASSLLGGSPNEQFF
j_gene: TRBJ2-1; v_gene: TRBV7-2; abundance: once; d_gene: .; CDR3nt: TGTGCCAGCAGCTTCGAGAAGTACAATGAGCAGTTCTTC; CDR3aa: CASSFEKYNEQFF
j_gene: TRBJ1-6; v_gene: TRBV5-1; abundance: .; d_gene: .; CDR3nt: TGCGCCAGCAGCGACAATTCAAATTCACCCCTCCACTTT; CDR3aa: CASSDNSNSPLHF
j_gene: TRBJ2-1; v_gene: TRBV5-1; abundance: .; d_gene: TRBD2; CDR3nt: TGCGCCAGCAGAACCGGGACTAGCGGGCAGGATGAGCAGTTCTTC; CDR3aa: CASRTGTSGQDEQFF
j_gene: TRBJ2-5; v_gene: TRBV6-5; abundance: .; d_gene: .; CDR3nt: TGTGCCAGCAGTTCCGGGACCACAGAGACCCAGTACTTC; CDR3aa: CASSSGTTETQYF
j_gene: TRBJ1-1; v_gene: TRBV5-1; abundance: once; d_gene: .; CDR3nt: TGCGCCAGCAGCTTGGGAGGGGGGCCCACGAACACTGAAGCTTTCTTT; CDR3aa: CASSLGGGPTNTEAFF
j_gene: TRBJ1-2; v_gene: TRBV28; abundance: .; d_gene: .; CDR3nt: TGTGCCAGCAGTTTATCCCCCCGGGCAGGGCCTGGAGGCTACACCTTC; CDR3aa: CASSLSPRAGPGGYTF
j_gene: TRBJ1-1; v_gene: TRBV6-1; abundance: .; d_gene: .; CDR3nt: TGTGCCAGCAGTGATCGGACGGGCTACGGGAACACTGAAGCTTTCTTT; CDR3aa: CASSDRTGYGNTEAFF
j_gene: TRBJ1-5; v_gene: TRBV19; abundance: .; d_gene: .; CDR3nt: TGTGCCAGTAGTACAGGTCAGCTTCATCAGCCCCAGCATTTT; CDR3aa: CASSTGQLHQPQHF
j_gene: TRBJ1-1; v_gene: TRBV9; abundance: .; d_gene: .; CDR3nt: TGTGCCAGCAGCGTAGTCGGGGAGGGAAACACTGAAGCTTTCTTT; CDR3aa: CASSVVGEGNTEAFF
j_gene: TRBJ1-5; v_gene: TRBV29-1; abundance: .; d_gene: TRBD1; CDR3nt: TGCAGCGTTGGGGACAGGGTTGACAATCAGCCCCAGCATTTT; CDR3aa: CSVGDRVDNQPQHF
j_gene: TRBJ2-3; v_gene: TRBV10-1; abundance: .; d_gene: TRBD2; CDR3nt: TGCGCCAGCAGTGATCCGACTAGCTTCACAGATACGCAGTATTTT; CDR3aa: CASSDPTSFTDTQYF
j_gene: TRBJ2-7; v_gene: TRBV29-1; abundance: .; d_gene: TRBD1; CDR3nt: TGCAGCGTTGACGGACAGGGGGCTTACGAGCAGTACTTC; CDR3aa: CSVDGQGAYEQYF
j_gene: TRBJ2-1; v_gene: TRBV7-2; abundance: .; d_gene: TRBD2; CDR3nt: TGTGCCAGCAGCTTAACCGGGGGGTTTTATGAGCAGTTCTTC; CDR3aa: CASSLTGGFYEQFF
j_gene: TRBJ2-7; v_gene: TRBV30; abundance: .; d_gene: TRBD2; CDR3nt: TGTGCCTGGAGTGCCGGAGCGGGGAACGAGCAGTACTTC; CDR3aa: CAWSAGAGNEQYF
j_gene: TRBJ2-5; v_gene: TRBV7-9; abundance: .; d_gene: .; CDR3nt: TGTGCCAGCAGCTCCGGGACCGGAGAGACCCAGTACTTC; CDR3aa: CASSSGTGETQYF
j_gene: TRBJ2-7; v_gene: TRBV14; abundance: few; d_gene: .; CDR3nt: TGTGCCAGCAGCCAAGGTTACGAGCAGTACTTC; CDR3aa: CASSQGYEQYF
j_gene: TRBJ2-3; v_gene: TRBV5-1; abundance: .; d_gene: TRBD1; CDR3nt: TGCGCCAGCAGCTTTGGCGGGACAGGGGGCACAGATACGCAGTATTTT; CDR3aa: CASSFGGTGGTDTQYF
j_gene: TRBJ2-1; v_gene: TRBV5-4; abundance: .; d_gene: TRBD2; CDR3nt: TGTGCCAGCAGTCATTCTAGCGGGGGTGCCTACAATGAGCAGTTCTTC; CDR3aa: CASSHSSGGAYNEQFF
j_gene: TRBJ1-2; v_gene: TRBV6-5; abundance: .; d_gene: .; CDR3nt: TGTGCCAGCCTGGGTGGGGGTAGGTATGGCTACACCTTC; CDR3aa: CASLGGGRYGYTF
j_gene: TRBJ1-2; v_gene: TRBV29-1; abundance: .; d_gene: .; CDR3nt: TGCAGCGTCCTGACAGGAGACTATGGCTACACCTTC; CDR3aa: CSVLTGDYGYTF
j_gene: TRBJ2-2; v_gene: TRBV5-1; abundance: .; d_gene: .; CDR3nt: TGCGCCAGCAGCTTGGACGGGACCGGGGAGCTGTTTTTT; CDR3aa: CASSLDGTGELFF
j_gene: TRBJ1-1; v_gene: TRBV30; abundance: .; d_gene: .; CDR3nt: TGTGCCTGGAGTGTGTTCGGGGGGGCTGAAGCTTTCTTT; CDR3aa: CAWSVFGGAEAFF
j_gene: TRBJ2-7; v_gene: TRBV4-3; abundance: .; d_gene: .; CDR3nt: TGCGCCAGCAGCCAATCTATATCTTCGGACGAGCAGTACTTC; CDR3aa: CASSQSISSDEQYF
j_gene: TRBJ2-3; v_gene: TRBV7-3; abundance: once; d_gene: .; CDR3nt: TGTGCCAGCAGCTTAACTCGCGCAGATACGCAGTATTTT; CDR3aa: CASSLTRADTQYF
j_gene: TRBJ1-3; v_gene: TRBV28; abundance: .; d_gene: .; CDR3nt: TGTGCCAGCAGTTCTGACAGCTTTTTGGGGTCTGGAAACACCATATATTTT; CDR3aa: CASSSDSFLGSGNTIYF